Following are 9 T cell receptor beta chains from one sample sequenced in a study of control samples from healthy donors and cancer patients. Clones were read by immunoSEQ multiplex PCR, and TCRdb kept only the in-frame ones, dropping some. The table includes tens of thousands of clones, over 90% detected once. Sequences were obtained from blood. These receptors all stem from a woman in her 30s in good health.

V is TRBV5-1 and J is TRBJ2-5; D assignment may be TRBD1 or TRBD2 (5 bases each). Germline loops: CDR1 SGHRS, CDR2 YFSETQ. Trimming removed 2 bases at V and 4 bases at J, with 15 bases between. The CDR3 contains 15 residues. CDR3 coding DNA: TGCGCCAGCAGCTTCCAAGCGGTGGGGCGAGAGACCCAGTACTTC. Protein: CASSFQAVGRETQYF. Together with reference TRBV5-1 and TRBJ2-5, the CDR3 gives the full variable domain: KAGVTQTPRYLIKTRGQQVTLSCSPISGHRSVSWYQQTPGQGLQFLFEYFSETQRNKGNFPGRFSGRQFSNSRSEMNVSTLELGDSALYLCASSFQAVGRETQYFGPGTRLLVL.

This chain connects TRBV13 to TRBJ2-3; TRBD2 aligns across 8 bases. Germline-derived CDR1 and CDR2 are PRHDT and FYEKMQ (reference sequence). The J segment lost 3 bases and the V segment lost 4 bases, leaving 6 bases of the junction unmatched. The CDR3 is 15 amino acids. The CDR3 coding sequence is TGTGCCAGCAGCTATAGCGGGAATGGGACAGATACGCAGTATTTT. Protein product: CASSYSGNGTDTQYF.

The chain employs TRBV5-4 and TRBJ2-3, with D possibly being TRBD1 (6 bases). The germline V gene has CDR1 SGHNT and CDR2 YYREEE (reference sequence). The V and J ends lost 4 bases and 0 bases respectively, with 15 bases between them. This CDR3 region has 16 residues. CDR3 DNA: TGTGCCAGCAGCAAAGTAACAGGGATCAGCACAGATACGCAGTATTTT. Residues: CASSKVTGISTDTQYF.

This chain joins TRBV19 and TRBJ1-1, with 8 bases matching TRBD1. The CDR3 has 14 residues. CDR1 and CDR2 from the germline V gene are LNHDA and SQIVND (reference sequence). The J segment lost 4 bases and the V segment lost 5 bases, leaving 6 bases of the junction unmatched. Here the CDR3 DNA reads TGTGCCAGTAGTGTCTCAGGGGGCCTCACTGAAGCTTTCTTT. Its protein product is CASSVSGGLTEAFF.

The CDR3 coding sequence is TGTGCCAGCAGCGAGGCCGGGACGGCGGGCACTGAAGCTTTCTTT. It specifies CASSEAGTAGTEAFF. This chain links TRBV9 with TRBJ1-1; D might be TRBD1 (5 bases). This CDR3 has 15 amino acids. Germline V gives CDR1 SGDLS, CDR2 YYNGEE. The ends were cut back, 3 bases at V and 4 bases at J, with 16 bases in the middle.

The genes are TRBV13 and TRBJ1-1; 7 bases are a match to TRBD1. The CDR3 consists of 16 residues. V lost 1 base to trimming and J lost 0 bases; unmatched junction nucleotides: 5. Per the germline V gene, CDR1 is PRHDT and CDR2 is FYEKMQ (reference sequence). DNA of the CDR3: TGTGCCAGCAGCTTAGTCAGGGGGGGATTGAACACTGAAGCTTTCTTT. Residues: CASSLVRGGLNTEAFF.

The CDR3 here is CASSLAYGSNQPQHF. The CDR3 region has the DNA TGTGCCAGCAGCTTAGCCTACGGTAGCAATCAGCCCCAGCATTTT. This rearrangement joins TRBV7-8 to TRBJ1-5, with unresolved D. CDR3 length equals 15 residues. Germline CDR1 and CDR2: SGHVS and FQNEAQ. Between the trimmed V and J ends, which lost 0 bases and 0 bases, there was a span of 6 bases.

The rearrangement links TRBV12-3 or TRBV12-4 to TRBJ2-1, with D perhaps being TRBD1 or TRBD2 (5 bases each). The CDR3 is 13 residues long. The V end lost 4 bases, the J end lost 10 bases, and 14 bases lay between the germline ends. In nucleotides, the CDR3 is TGTGCCAGCAGTTCCTGGACTGACAGAGAGCAGTTCTTC. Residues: CASSSWTDREQFF.

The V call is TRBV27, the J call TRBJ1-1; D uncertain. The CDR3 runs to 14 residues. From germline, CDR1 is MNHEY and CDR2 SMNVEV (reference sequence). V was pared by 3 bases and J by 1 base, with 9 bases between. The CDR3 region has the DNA TGTGCCAGCAGTTTGGCAGGAGGGAACACTGAAGCTTTCTTT. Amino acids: CASSLAGGNTEAFF.